Below, 16 T cell receptor beta chains from the same sample are listed, as sequenced in a study of regulatory T cells in long-lasting Graves disease. Libraries of TCR beta came from iRepertoire HTBI primers plus Arm-PCR of CDR3 regions. TCRdb used MiXCR to reprocess the multiplex PCR reads, holding one entry per CDR3 protein. The sample shows about 440,000 distinct CDR3 sequences, 16% of them seen only once. As to time point: newly diagnosed GD, antithyroid drugs for less than 3 months. PBMCs were the source of the RNA used for TCR sequencing. The same specimen was also included in a second study, on T cells in Graves' hyperthyroidism and ophthalmopathy.

The sequences come from peripheral blood mononuclear cells (PBMCs), collected at new diagnosis, from a patient treated with antithyroid drugs. These receptors came from a woman aged 25 to 39 with Graves disease.

This clonotype was detected ten times or more. The chain couples TRBV5-1 to TRBJ2-3; D possibly uses TRBD1 or TRBD2 (6 bases each). The V gene lost 4 bases and the J gene lost 2 bases, with 14 bases spanning the gap. The CDR3 totals 15 residues. Germline CDR1 SGHRS, CDR2 YFSETQ. The CDR3 reads CASSLLGGFTDTQYF. CDR3 DNA: TGCGCCAGCAGCCTGCTCGGGGGCTTCACAGATACGCAGTATTTT.

This clonotype was counted only a few times. V is TRBV4-2 and J is TRBJ2-7; tentative D call: TRBD2 (7 bases). This CDR3 is 18 amino acids long. Germline CDR1 and CDR2: LGHNA and YNFKEQ. Trimming removed 4 bases from V and 1 base from J, with 23 bases in between. CDR3 DNA: TGTGCCAGCAGCCTGCAACTAGAGGGGGGGTCTTTTTCCTACGAGCAGTACTTC. Translated: CASSLQLEGGSFSYEQYF.

This clonotype showed up many times. The V gene is TRBV20-1, the J gene TRBJ2-3, with 11 bases fitting TRBD2. The CDR3 consists of 14 residues. With V trimmed by 6 bases and J by 5 bases, 7 bases remained unmatched. Germline CDR1 DFQATT, CDR2 SNEGSKA (reference sequence). The CDR3 is CSAKTSGIVDTQYF. CDR3 sequence (DNA): TGCAGTGCAAAGACTAGCGGGATCGTAGATACGCAGTATTTT.

To note about this clonotype: A much bigger clone sits one base away, suggesting this may be a read error. This chain links TRBV7-2 with TRBJ2-1; the D is unclear. The germline gives CDR1 SGHTA, CDR2 FQGNSA. The CDR3 consists of 15 residues. In DNA form, the CDR3 reads TGTGTCAGCAGCTTCGGGTTAGCAGCCTACAATGAGCAGTTCTTC. Its translation: CVSSFGLAAYNEQFF. The variable domain in full, completed from reference TRBV7-2 and TRBJ2-1, reads GAGVSQSPSNKVTEKGKDVELRCDPISGHTALYWYRQSLGQGLEFLIYFQGNSAPDKSGLPSDRFSAERTGGSVSTLTIQRTQQEDSAVYLCVSSFGLAAYNEQFFGPGTRLTVL.

Many counts were recorded for this clonotype. This chain joins TRBV2 and TRBJ2-7, with D possibly matching TRBD2 (6 bases). Per the germline V gene, CDR1 is SNHLY and CDR2 is FYNNEI. V was trimmed by 11 bases and J by 3 bases, leaving 17 bases between them. CDR3 length equals 13 residues. The CDR3 DNA is TGTGCCGGCGTAGGGGCGGGGAGCTACGAGCAGTACTTC. Translating gives CAGVGAGSYEQYF.

This clonotype has only one observation. A much larger clone sits a single nucleotide away, making a read error possible. The V call is TRBV11-2, the J call TRBJ2-1; TRBD2 matches 10 bases. This CDR3 spans 14 amino acids. Germline lookup yields CDR1 SGHAT and CDR2 FQNNGV. CDR3 amino acids: CASSSLAGDNEHFF. The DNA for the CDR3 is TGTGCCAGCAGCTCGCTAGCGGGAGACAATGAGCACTTCTTC.

The table lists this clonotype with many counts. The rearrangement joins TRBV12-3 or TRBV12-4 to TRBJ2-5; 10 bases agree with TRBD1. V lost 3 bases to trimming and J lost 2 bases; unmatched junction nucleotides: 3. The length of the CDR3 is 15 residues. The CDR3 coding sequence is TGTGCCAGCAGTTTGGACAGGGGGTTACAAGAGACCCAGTACTTC. Its translation is CASSLDRGLQETQYF.

This clonotype turned up a few times. The rearrangement uses TRBV29-1 and TRBJ2-2; weak D call: TRBD2 (7 bases). Germline lookup yields CDR1 SQVTM and CDR2 ANQGSEA. The CDR3 sequence is 13 residues long. With 6 bases removed from V and 6 bases from J, the gap between germline ends came to 14 bases. The CDR3 coding sequence is TGCAGCGTGGGGGGGCGGGCCGCCGGGGAGCTGTTTTTT. Its protein is CSVGGRAAGELFF.

This clonotype was seen at least ten times. The rearrangement joins TRBV12-3 or TRBV12-4 to TRBJ2-7, with a possible D match to TRBD1 (6 bases). Trimming pared 5 bases from V and 0 bases from J, leaving 11 bases between. The CDR3 contains 14 residues. CDR3 sequence: CASSPGQSSYEQYF. In DNA, the CDR3 is TGTGCCAGCAGTCCCGGACAGAGCTCCTACGAGCAGTACTTC.

There are many counts of this clonotype. CDR3 nucleotide sequence: TGTGCCAGCAGCCAAGATGGGGACAGGGGAGAGGAGACCCAGTACTTC. It translates to CASSQDGDRGEETQYF. The chain joins TRBV3-1 to TRBJ2-5, with TRBD1 matching 10 bases. The CDR3 is made up of 16 amino acids. Per germline, CDR1 LGHDT and CDR2 YNNKEL (reference sequence). The junction had 6 bases not matched to a gene; V was cut back by 0 bases and J by 5 bases.

Many counts were recorded for this clonotype. This chain uses TRBV2 with TRBJ1-5; TRBD1 aligns across 8 bases. There are 15 residues in the CDR3. Germline V CDR1 and CDR2: SNHLY, FYNNEI. Germline trimming cut 6 bases from V and 1 base from J; bases unmatched to any gene: 5. The CDR3 loop is CASRGYRGSNQPQHF. DNA of the CDR3: TGTGCCAGCAGGGGATACAGGGGGAGCAATCAGCCCCAGCATTTT.

This clonotype appeared many times. V usage is TRBV10-2 and J usage is TRBJ2-1; 12 bases are a match to TRBD2. The germline CDR1 and CDR2 sequences are WSHSY and SAAADI. CDR3 length: 15 residues. V was clipped by 2 bases and J by 6 bases; unmatched bases: 2. CDR3 in amino acids: CASSEEGLAGNEQFF. DNA of the CDR3: TGCGCCAGCAGTGAGGAGGGACTAGCGGGCAATGAGCAGTTCTTC.

This clonotype was counted many times. The chain is built from TRBV3-1 and TRBJ2-1; D is possibly TRBD2 (6 bases). Trimming removed 6 bases from V and 3 bases from J, with 12 bases in between. This CDR3 is 14 amino acids long. CDR1 is LGHDT and CDR2 is YNNKEL in the germline V gene (reference sequence). CDR3 amino acids: CASRGGSHYNEQFF. CDR3 sequence (DNA): TGTGCCAGCAGAGGAGGGAGTCACTACAATGAGCAGTTCTTC.

Points on this clonotype: Relative to the germline gene, one junction end is altered; a read error may explain this. The V call is TRBV20-1, the J call TRBJ2-1, with D perhaps matching TRBD2 (5 bases). This CDR3 is 13 amino acids long. Germline CDR1 is DFQATT and CDR2 is SNEGSKA (reference sequence). The CDR3 here is CSASGNSYNELFF. Here the CDR3 DNA reads TGCAGTGCTAGCGGGAACTCCTACAATGAGCTGTTCTTC.

This clonotype was picked up a small number of times. The chain carries TRBV7-9 and TRBJ2-7; 13 bases are a match to TRBD2. This CDR3 contains 17 residues. The germline CDR1 and CDR2 sequences are SEHNR and FQNEAQ (reference sequence). Trimming at V came to 0 bases and at J to 3 bases, leaving 5 bases not matched to a gene. CDR3 sequence reads: CASSLALGLAGSYEQYF. In DNA, the CDR3 is TGTGCCAGCAGCTTAGCCTTGGGACTAGCGGGAAGCTACGAGCAGTACTTC.

This clonotype was seen more than once but under ten times. The chain is built from TRBV20-1 and TRBJ2-7; 11 bases align to TRBD2. The ends lost 7 bases at V and 3 bases at J; junction bases unmatched: 5. The CDR3 is made up of 13 amino acids. Germline V CDR1 and CDR2: DFQATT, SNEGSKA (reference sequence). CDR3 sequence (DNA): TGCAGTGTCAAGGGGACTAGCGGCTACGAGCAGTACTTC. As protein: CSVKGTSGYEQYF.